This TCR beta chain was recorded in a study of multiple sclerosis patients with progressive multifocal leukoencephalopathy. On this clone: The antigen remains unidentified.

CDR3 length equals 14 residues. Deletions cut 3 bases from V and 6 bases from J, with 12 bases between. The survey-level immunoSEQ assay was used. TCRdb's copy holds only in-frame clones and misses some; the assay was immunoSEQ multiplex PCR. Among 30,000 or so clones listed, more than 85% were seen once. The study's findings and limits: Before and during natalizumab, the clones expanded at PML already existed.

Time point described: time of PML onset. All PML patients were female, and all patients had earlier interferon beta. The specimen was PBMCs, collected from a patient treated with natalizumab. The chain carries TRBV23-1 and TRBJ2-1; no firm D call. TRBV23-1 is classed as an ORF, of uncertain function. This TCR was sampled from a human donor with progressive multifocal leukoencephalopathy. CDR3 region: CASSQERRSNEQFF. In nucleotides, the CDR3 is TGCGCCAGCAGTCAGGAGCGTCGAAGCAATGAGCAGTTCTTC.